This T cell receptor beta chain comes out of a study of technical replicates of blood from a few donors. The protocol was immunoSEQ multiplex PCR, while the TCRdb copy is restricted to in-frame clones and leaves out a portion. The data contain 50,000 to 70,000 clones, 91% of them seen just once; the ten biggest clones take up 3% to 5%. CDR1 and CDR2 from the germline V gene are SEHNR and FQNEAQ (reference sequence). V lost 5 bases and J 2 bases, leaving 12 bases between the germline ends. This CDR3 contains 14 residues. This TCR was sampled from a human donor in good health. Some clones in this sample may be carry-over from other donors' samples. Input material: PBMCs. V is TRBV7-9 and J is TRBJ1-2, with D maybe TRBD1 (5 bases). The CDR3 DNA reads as TGTGCCAGCAGCCCTCGGCGGGGGAACTATGGCTACACCTTC. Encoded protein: CASSPRRGNYGYTF.